One sample yielded the 19 T cell receptor beta chains listed below, sequenced in a study of beta chain features in type 1 diabetes. Points from the study as a whole: For Type 1 diabetes patients, all four CD4+ subsets carried TCRB CDR3s that were moderately but significantly shorter.

The isolated RNA, all of it, was reverse transcribed, so expressed TCRB transcripts were what got sequenced. This table comes from immunoSEQ multiplex PCR, and its TCRdb copy is limited to in-frame clones, with some not included. The sample shows under 300,000 clones, approximately 13% of them seen only once. No antigens are known for them. What was sequenced was naive CD4+ T cells from blood. The receptors come from a man aged 30 to 45 with type 1 diabetes.

This clone occurred a few times. This chain joins TRBV7-9 and TRBJ2-7; D may be TRBD2 (6 bases). Germline V lookup: CDR1 SEHNR, CDR2 FQNEAQ (reference sequence). V was shortened by 2 bases and J by 6 bases, with 17 bases between the two germline ends. The CDR3 length is 15 residues. The CDR3 region is CASSLRLVGGGEQYF. CDR3 bases: TGTGCCAGCAGCTTAAGGCTCGTGGGAGGAGGCGAGCAGTACTTC.

This chain uses TRBV4-1 with TRBJ2-2, with D possibly being TRBD2 (6 bases). Germline V gene sequence: CDR1 MGHRA, CDR2 YSYEKL. The CDR3 loop spans 16 amino acids. The V end was cut by 0 bases, the J end by 6 bases, with 14 bases between. CDR3 sequence reads: CASSQDGTPIPGELFF. The CDR3, as DNA: TGCGCCAGCAGCCAAGACGGGACTCCTATACCCGGGGAGCTGTTTTTT.

This clone was seen a handful of times. The chain recombines TRBV5-4 with TRBJ2-5, with 11 bases lining up with TRBD2. Germline values: CDR1 SGHNT, CDR2 YYREEE (reference sequence). The CDR3 has 15 residues. Unmatched junction bases numbered 3, after V lost 0 bases and J lost 5 bases. CDR3 in DNA: TGTGCCAGCAGCTTGGTACTAGCGGGAGCTGAGACCCAGTACTTC. Its translation is CASSLVLAGAETQYF.

This clone was found a few times. V and J are TRBV11-3 and TRBJ2-7; D is uncertain. The CDR3 extends over 13 amino acids. Looked up from germline, CDR1 is SGHNT and CDR2 is YENEEA. V was trimmed by 1 base and J by 4 bases, leaving 8 bases between them. CDR3 loop: CASSLGRFYEQYF. CDR3 nucleotides: TGTGCCAGCAGCTTAGGTCGGTTTTACGAGCAGTACTTC.

This clone was seen a few times. The chain joins TRBV27 to TRBJ1-5, with unresolved D. CDR3 length: 12 amino acids. V was trimmed by 3 bases and J by 4 bases, leaving 4 bases between them. Germline V gene data show CDR1 as MNHEY and CDR2 as SMNVEV (reference sequence). In DNA form, the CDR3 reads TGTGCCAGCAGTTTCTCGAATCAGCCCCAGCATTTT. Protein sequence: CASSFSNQPQHF.

This rearrangement joins TRBV11-2 to TRBJ2-7; 8 nucleotides align to TRBD1. V gave up 6 bases and J gave up 0 bases; unmatched junction bases: 7. The CDR3 length is 15 residues. CDR1 and CDR2 from the germline V gene are SGHAT and FQNNGV. The CDR3 DNA reads as TGTGCCAGCAGTTACCGGGACAGGAGCTCCTACGAGCAGTACTTC. Translating gives CASSYRDRSSYEQYF.

A few counts support this clone. The chain is built from TRBV18 and TRBJ2-1; 7 nucleotides line up with TRBD2. CDR1 KGHSH and CDR2 LQKENI come from the germline V gene. The trim removed 4 bases at V and 8 bases at J, leaving 5 bases unmatched. This CDR3 contains 13 residues. The CDR3 nucleotides read TGTGCCAGCTCACGGGGAGGGACCGATGAGCAGTTCTTC. It codes for CASSRGGTDEQFF.

The rearrangement uses TRBV5-1 and TRBJ1-2, with TRBD1 identical over 7 bases. Germline-derived CDR1 and CDR2 are SGHRS and YFSETQ. The CDR3 contains 16 residues. Losses at the gene ends were 4 bases for V and 4 bases for J; bases not matched to a gene: 13. The CDR3 here is CASSVTIGGAGYGYTF. CDR3 nucleotide sequence: TGCGCCAGCAGCGTTACTATAGGGGGCGCGGGCTATGGCTACACCTTC.

V usage is TRBV29-1 and J usage is TRBJ2-5; 7 nucleotides line up with TRBD2. The CDR3 runs 13 residues. J gave up 4 bases and V 8 bases, and 10 bases lay outside the gene matches. CDR1 and CDR2 (germline): SQVTM, ANQGSEA. The CDR3 loop is CSLPPVAGETQYF. CDR3 DNA sequence: TGCAGCCTCCCCCCCGTAGCGGGAGAGACCCAGTACTTC.

This clone was observed a few times. The chain recombines TRBV11-2 with TRBJ1-5; D uncertain. There are 12 residues in the CDR3. V lost 9 bases and J 9 bases, leaving 15 bases between the germline ends. The V gene's germline CDR1 is SGHAT and CDR2 FQNNGV. The CDR3 nucleotides read TGTGCCAGGACAAGGTTGTTGGCGCCCCAGCATTTT. This gives the protein CARTRLLAPQHF.

The table lists this clone with a few counts. This chain joins TRBV28 and TRBJ2-5, with a weak D call TRBD2 (5 bases). Trimming took off 7 bases at V and 3 bases at J, with 12 bases between the two ends. This CDR3 has 13 residues. In germline, CDR1 is MDHEN, CDR2 SYDVKM. The CDR3 loop is CASNQDGKETQYF. The CDR3 DNA reads as TGTGCCAGCAACCAGGACGGGAAAGAGACCCAGTACTTC.

This clone has more than one count but fewer than ten. The chain joins TRBV19 to TRBJ2-7; D may be TRBD1 (6 bases). Germline V CDR1 and CDR2: LNHDA, SQIVND (reference sequence). The CDR3 is 15 amino acids. The ends were cut back, 5 bases at V and 4 bases at J, with 18 bases in the middle. The CDR3 is CASSAPRGGQYEQYF. CDR3 DNA sequence: TGTGCCAGTAGTGCCCCCAGGGGCGGGCAATACGAGCAGTACTTC.

This clone was counted only a few times. This chain uses TRBV7-9 with TRBJ2-7; TRBD1 is a possible D gene (6 bases). Trimming pared 5 bases from V and 1 base from J, leaving 15 bases between. CDR1 and CDR2 from the germline V gene are SEHNR and FQNEAQ (reference sequence). The CDR3 runs to 15 residues. CDR3 nucleotide sequence: TGTGCCAGCAGCACCGGGACACCTATGTCCTACGAGCAGTACTTC. Translating it yields CASSTGTPMSYEQYF.

The chain uses TRBV7-9 and TRBJ2-2; D is undetermined. Germline loops: CDR1 SEHNR, CDR2 FQNEAQ (reference sequence). Trimming took off 2 bases at V and 0 bases at J, with 7 bases between the two ends. CDR3 length: 15 amino acids. CDR3 sequence reads: CASSLTATNTGELFF. The CDR3 nucleotides read TGTGCCAGCAGCTTAACCGCGACGAACACCGGGGAGCTGTTTTTT.

This clone was picked up a small number of times. This chain links TRBV5-1 with TRBJ1-1; 7 nucleotides line up with TRBD1. Germline-derived CDR1 and CDR2 are SGHRS and YFSETQ. This CDR3 region has 14 residues. V lost 0 bases, J lost 4 bases, and 3 bases stayed unmatched. The CDR3 is CASSLEGGGTEAFF. The CDR3 bases are TGCGCCAGCAGCTTGGAAGGGGGCGGCACTGAAGCTTTCTTT.

This clone showed up just a few times. The chain combines TRBV9 with TRBJ2-5; TRBD2 is a possible D gene (7 bases). Germline V gene sequence: CDR1 SGDLS, CDR2 YYNGEE. The V gene lost 4 bases and the J gene lost 3 bases, with 13 bases spanning the gap. The CDR3 consists of 14 residues. CDR3 in DNA: TGTGCCAGCAGCTGGGGGGGGGCAGAAGAGACCCAGTACTTC. Protein product: CASSWGGAEETQYF.

V usage is TRBV5-1 and J usage is TRBJ1-2, with D maybe TRBD1 (5 bases). Germline values: CDR1 SGHRS, CDR2 YFSETQ. This CDR3 region has 13 residues. Between the trimmed V and J ends, which lost 7 bases and 2 bases, there was a span of 12 bases. In DNA form, the CDR3 reads TGCGCCAGCCGCACAGGAGCGAACTATGGCTACACCTTC. As protein: CASRTGANYGYTF.

The genes are TRBV18 and TRBJ2-5, with TRBD2 matching over 7 bases. This CDR3 spans 14 amino acids. Germline CDR1 KGHSH, CDR2 LQKENI. With V trimmed by 6 bases and J by 2 bases, 6 bases remained unmatched. Here the CDR3 DNA reads TGTGCCAGCTCTGACGGGGGGTATCAAGAGACCCAGTACTTC. Translated: CASSDGGYQETQYF. Looking up the rest from reference TRBV18 and TRBJ2-5 gives the full variable domain: NAGVMQNPRHLVRRRGQEARLRCSPMKGHSHVYWYRQLPEEGLKFMVYLQKENIIDESGMPKERFSAEFPKEGPSILRIQQVVRGDSAAYFCASSDGGYQETQYFGPGTRLLVL.

V and J are TRBV10-2 and TRBJ2-1; perhaps TRBD2 as D (6 bases). Germline CDR1 and CDR2: WSHSY and SAAADI. V was trimmed by 6 bases and J by 10 bases, leaving 19 bases between them. CDR3 length: 14 residues. CDR3 amino acids: CASSRDTLATEQFF. The DNA for the CDR3 is TGCGCCAGCAGCCGGGATACCCTAGCGACGGAGCAGTTCTTC.